The clone carrying this T cell receptor beta chain showed up just a few times. Antigen specificity is unknown. TCRdb recomputed calls from the RT-PCR reads with MiXCR, one row per CDR3 protein. There are fewer than 750,000 distinct CDR3 sequences in the sample; about 14% occur only once, and 11% lies in the top ten. The data belong to a study of response to subunit inactivated influenza vaccine. Findings and limits, study-wide: Researchers suggested that each seasonal influenza vaccination recruits few new T cells.

This CDR3 comprises 14 residues. V was pared by 6 bases and J by 3 bases, with 3 bases of the junction left unmatched. This chain links TRBV12-3 or TRBV12-4 with TRBJ1-1; 11 bases are shared with TRBD1. The clonotype originates from a man aged 45 to 65 who received an inactivated influenza vaccine. The sample consisted of PBMCs from blood, taken 12 days after vaccination. This CDR3 reads CASSGDRGDTEAFF. The CDR3 DNA reads as TGTGCCAGCAGCGGGGACAGGGGGGACACTGAAGCTTTCTTT.